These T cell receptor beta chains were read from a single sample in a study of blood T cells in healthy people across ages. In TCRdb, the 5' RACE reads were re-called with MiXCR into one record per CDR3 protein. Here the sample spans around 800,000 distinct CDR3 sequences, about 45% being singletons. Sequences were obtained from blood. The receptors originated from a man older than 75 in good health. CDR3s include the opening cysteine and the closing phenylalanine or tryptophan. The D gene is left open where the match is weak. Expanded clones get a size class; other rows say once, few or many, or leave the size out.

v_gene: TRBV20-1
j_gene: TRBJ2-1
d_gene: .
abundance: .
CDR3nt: TGCAGTGCTAGGAAACTAGCTCGGGACGTTTACAATGAGCAGTTCTTC
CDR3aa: CSARKLARDVYNEQFF

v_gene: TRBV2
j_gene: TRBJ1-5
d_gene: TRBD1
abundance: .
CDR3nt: TGTGCCAGCAGTGAACAGGGGGCGAATCAGCCCCAGCATTTT
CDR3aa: CASSEQGANQPQHF

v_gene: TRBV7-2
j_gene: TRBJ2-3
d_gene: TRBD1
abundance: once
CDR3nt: TGTGCCAGCAGCCCCAGGGGGCTGGCGAGACCAGATACGCAGTATTTT
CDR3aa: CASSPRGLARPDTQYF

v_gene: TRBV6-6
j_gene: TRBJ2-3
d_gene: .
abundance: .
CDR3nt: TGTGCCAGCAGTACTAGTCTGGGCACAGATACGCAGTATTTT
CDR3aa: CASSTSLGTDTQYF

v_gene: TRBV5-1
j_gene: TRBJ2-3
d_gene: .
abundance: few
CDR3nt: TGCGCCAGCAGCTCGGAGAGTTCTAGCACAGATACGCAGTATTTT
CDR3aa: CASSSESSSTDTQYF

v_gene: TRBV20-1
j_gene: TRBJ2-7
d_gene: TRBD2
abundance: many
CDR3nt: TGCAGTGCTACCAGGACTAGCGGGAGATACGAGCAGTACTTC
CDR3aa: CSATRTSGRYEQYF

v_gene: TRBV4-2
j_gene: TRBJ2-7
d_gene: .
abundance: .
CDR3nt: TGTGCCAGCAGCCAAGTGGGGAGGACTGATTACGAGCAGTACTTC
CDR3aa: CASSQVGRTDYEQYF

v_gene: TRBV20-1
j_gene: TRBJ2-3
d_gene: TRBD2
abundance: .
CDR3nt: TGCAGTGCTTCTAGCGGGGCGAACCGACGCACAGATACGCAGTATTTT
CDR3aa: CSASSGANRRTDTQYF

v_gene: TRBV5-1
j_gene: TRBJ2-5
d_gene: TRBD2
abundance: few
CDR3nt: TGCGCCAGCAGCCTCCAGACTAGCGGTCAGTACCAAGAGACCCAGTACTTC
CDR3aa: CASSLQTSGQYQETQYF

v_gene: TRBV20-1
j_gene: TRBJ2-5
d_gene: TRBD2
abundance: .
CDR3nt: TGCAGGGTGGTAGCGGGGGACAATGAGCAGTACTTC
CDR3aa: CRVVAGDNEQYF

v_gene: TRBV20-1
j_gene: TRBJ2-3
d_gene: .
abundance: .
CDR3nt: TGCAGTGCTAGAGCCTCTTCAGATACGCAGTATTTT
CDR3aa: CSARASSDTQYF

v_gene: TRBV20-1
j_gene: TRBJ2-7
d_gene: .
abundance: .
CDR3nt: TGCAGTGCTATTCCCTTGGACTTATCCTCCTACGAGCAGTACTTC
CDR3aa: CSAIPLDLSSYEQYF

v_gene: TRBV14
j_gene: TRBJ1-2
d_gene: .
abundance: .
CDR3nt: TGTGCCAGCAGCCAAGAATCAGGCGTGCTTTTCAATGGCTACACCTTC
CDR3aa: CASSQESGVLFNGYTF

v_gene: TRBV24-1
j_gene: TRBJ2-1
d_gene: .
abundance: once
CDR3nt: TGTGCCACCAGTGATTTCGCAGGAGTTTACAATGAGCAGTTCTTC
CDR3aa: CATSDFAGVYNEQFF

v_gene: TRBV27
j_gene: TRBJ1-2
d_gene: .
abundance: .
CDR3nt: TGTGCCAGCAGTTTAAAGGGACAAGGCGGGTATGGCTACACCTTC
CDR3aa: CASSLKGQGGYGYTF

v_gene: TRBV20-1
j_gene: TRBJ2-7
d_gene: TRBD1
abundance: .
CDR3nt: TGCAGTGCTAGGAGGACAGGGGCAGGCGAGCAGTACTTC
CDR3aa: CSARRTGAGEQYF

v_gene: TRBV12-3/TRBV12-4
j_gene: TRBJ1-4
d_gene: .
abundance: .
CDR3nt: TGTGCCAGCAGTCCACGGACAGCGACTAATGAAAAACTGTTTTTT
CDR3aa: CASSPRTATNEKLFF

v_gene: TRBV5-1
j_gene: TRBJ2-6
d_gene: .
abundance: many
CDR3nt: TGCGCCAGCAGCTTGGGGCTGCTCTCTGGGGCCAACGTCCTGACTTTC
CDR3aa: CASSLGLLSGANVLTF

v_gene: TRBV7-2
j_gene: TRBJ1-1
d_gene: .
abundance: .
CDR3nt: TGTGCCAGCAGCTTGGGTGACAGCGGGGCCGTTGGGGCTTTCTTT
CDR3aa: CASSLGDSGAVGAFF

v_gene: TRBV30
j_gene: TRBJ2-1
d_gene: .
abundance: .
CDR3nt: TGTGCCTGGACTACCGCCGTGGGCCATGAGCAGTTCTTC
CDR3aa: CAWTTAVGHEQFF

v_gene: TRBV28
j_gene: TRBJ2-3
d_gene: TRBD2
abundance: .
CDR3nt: TGTGCCAGCAGTTTTGTAGCGGGAACAGATACGCAGTATTTT
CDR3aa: CASSFVAGTDTQYF

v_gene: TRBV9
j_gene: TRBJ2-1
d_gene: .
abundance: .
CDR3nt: TGTGCCAGCAGCGTAGCGGCGGGAAGGAATGAGCAGTTCTTC
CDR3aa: CASSVAAGRNEQFF

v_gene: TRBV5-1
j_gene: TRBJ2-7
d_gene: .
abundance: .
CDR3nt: TGCGCCAGCAGCTTGGTTTCAGGGTCGGACGAGCAGTACTTC
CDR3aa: CASSLVSGSDEQYF

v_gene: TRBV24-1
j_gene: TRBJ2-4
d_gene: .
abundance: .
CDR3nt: TGTGCCACCAGAGATTTGGGGAGAAACATTCAGTACTTC
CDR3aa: CATRDLGRNIQYF

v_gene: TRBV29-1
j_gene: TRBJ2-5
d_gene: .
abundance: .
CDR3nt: TGCAGCGTTGGGGGGGGCGGGTCCTACAATGAGCAGTACTTC
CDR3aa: CSVGGGGSYNEQYF

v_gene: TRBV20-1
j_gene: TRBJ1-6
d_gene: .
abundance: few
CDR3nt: TGCAGTGCTAGTAATATGGCGGGGCCCAATAATTCACCCCTCCACTTT
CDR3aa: CSASNMAGPNNSPLHF

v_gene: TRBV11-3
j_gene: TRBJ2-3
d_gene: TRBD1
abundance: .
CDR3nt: TGTGCCAGCAGCGAAAGACAGGGACCCACAGATACGCAGTATTTT
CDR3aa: CASSERQGPTDTQYF

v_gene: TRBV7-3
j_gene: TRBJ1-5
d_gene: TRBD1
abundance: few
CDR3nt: TGTGCCAGCAGCGCCTTGGGACAGGGGATATATAGCAATCAGCCCCAGCATTTT
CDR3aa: CASSALGQGIYSNQPQHF

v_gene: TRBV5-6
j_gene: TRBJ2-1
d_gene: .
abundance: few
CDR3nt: TGTGCCAGCAGATCAAGCCGGCAGGGTCCCTTCGGGGAGCAGTTCTTC
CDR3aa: CASRSSRQGPFGEQFF

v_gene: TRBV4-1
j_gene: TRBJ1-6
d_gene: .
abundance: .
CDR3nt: TGCGCCAGCAGCCAATCGTCCCAGGGGCGAAGGTTTGGCTCACCCCTCCACTTT
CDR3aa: CASSQSSQGRRFGSPLHF

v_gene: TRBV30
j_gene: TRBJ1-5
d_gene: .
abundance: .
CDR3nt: TGTGCCTGGGCTCCCATGTCGGGGGGGAGGACCCTGCATTTT
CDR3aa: CAWAPMSGGRTLHF

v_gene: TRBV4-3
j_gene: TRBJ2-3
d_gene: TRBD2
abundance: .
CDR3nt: TGCGCCAGCAGCCATTCGGAGCGGGATAGTACAGATACGCAGTATTTT
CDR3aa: CASSHSERDSTDTQYF

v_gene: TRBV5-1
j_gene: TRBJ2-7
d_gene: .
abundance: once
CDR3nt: TGCGCCAGCAGCGGGGACATGGCAGTTTTCGAGCAGTACTTC
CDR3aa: CASSGDMAVFEQYF

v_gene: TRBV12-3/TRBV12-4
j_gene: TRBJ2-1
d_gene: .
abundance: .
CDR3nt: TGTGCCAGCAGTGTAGGCCAACTCAATGAGCAGTTCTTC
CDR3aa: CASSVGQLNEQFF

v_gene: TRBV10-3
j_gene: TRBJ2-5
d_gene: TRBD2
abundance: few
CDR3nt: TGTGCCATCAGTGATAGCGGGAGTCGGGCCGAGACCCAGTACTTC
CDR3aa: CAISDSGSRAETQYF

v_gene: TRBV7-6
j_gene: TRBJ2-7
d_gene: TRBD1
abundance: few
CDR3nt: TGTGCCCGCAGCTTAGCCCCGGGACAGGACTTCGAGCAGTACTTC
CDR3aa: CARSLAPGQDFEQYF

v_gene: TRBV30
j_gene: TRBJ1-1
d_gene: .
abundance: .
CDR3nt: TGTGCCTGGAGTGTAGGGGCAGGGACGGGGACTGAAGCTTTCTTT
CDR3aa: CAWSVGAGTGTEAFF

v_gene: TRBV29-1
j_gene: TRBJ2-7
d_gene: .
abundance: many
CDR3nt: TGCAGCGTTGAACGTGGGTACAACGAGCAGTACTTC
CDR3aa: CSVERGYNEQYF

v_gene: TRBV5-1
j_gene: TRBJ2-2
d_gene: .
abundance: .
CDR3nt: TGCGCCAGCAGCCGGGGGGACATCGCGAAGGGCGGGGAGCTGTTTTTT
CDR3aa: CASSRGDIAKGGELFF

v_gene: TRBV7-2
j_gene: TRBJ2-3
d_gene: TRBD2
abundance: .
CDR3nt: TGTGCCAGCAGCTCTTCCTCGGGACTAGCGGTCGCCCCACCGCTGGGCCAGTATTTT
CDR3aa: CASSSSSGLAVAPPLGQYF

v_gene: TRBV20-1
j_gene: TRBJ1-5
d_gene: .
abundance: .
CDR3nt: TGCAGCTGCGGCGGGGCTTCAGATCAGCCCCAGCATTTT
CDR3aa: CSCGGASDQPQHF

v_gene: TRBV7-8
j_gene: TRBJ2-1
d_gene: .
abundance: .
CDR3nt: TGTGCCAGCAGCTTAGCAGCGGGCGGGGGCAACAATGAGCAGTTCTTC
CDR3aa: CASSLAAGGGNNEQFF

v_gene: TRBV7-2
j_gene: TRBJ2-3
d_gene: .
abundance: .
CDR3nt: TGTGCCAGCAGCTTAGTAGGGGGGCTCGCGGGGGATACGCAGTATTTT
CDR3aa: CASSLVGGLAGDTQYF

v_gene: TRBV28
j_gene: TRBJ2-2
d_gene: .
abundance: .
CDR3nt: TGTGCCAGCAGTTTTGACAGGACCGGGGAGCTGTTTTTT
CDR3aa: CASSFDRTGELFF

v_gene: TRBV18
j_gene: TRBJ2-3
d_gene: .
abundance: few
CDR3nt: TGTGCCAGCTCACCGTTAGCGGCGGACGTAGATACGCAGTATTTT
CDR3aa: CASSPLAADVDTQYF

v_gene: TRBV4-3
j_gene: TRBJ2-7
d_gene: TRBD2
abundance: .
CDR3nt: TGCGCCAGCAGCCAAGATGCGGCTAGCGGGGACTCCTACGAGCAGTACTTC
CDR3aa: CASSQDAASGDSYEQYF

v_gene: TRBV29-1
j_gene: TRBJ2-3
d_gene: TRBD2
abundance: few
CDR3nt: TGCAGCGAGCGGGATTTCACAGATACGCAGTATTTT
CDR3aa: CSERDFTDTQYF

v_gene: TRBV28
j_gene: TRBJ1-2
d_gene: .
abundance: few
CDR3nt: TGTGCCAGCAGCCCTAACGGGAACTATGGCTACACCTTC
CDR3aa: CASSPNGNYGYTF

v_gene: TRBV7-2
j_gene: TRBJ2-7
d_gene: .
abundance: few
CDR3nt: TGTGCCAGCAGCACTAGCCGGGACAGTTACGAGCAGTACTTC
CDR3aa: CASSTSRDSYEQYF

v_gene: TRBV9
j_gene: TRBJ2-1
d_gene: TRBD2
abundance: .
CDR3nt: TGTGCCAGCACCGGACTAGGAAGGAATGAGCAGTTCTTC
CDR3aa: CASTGLGRNEQFF

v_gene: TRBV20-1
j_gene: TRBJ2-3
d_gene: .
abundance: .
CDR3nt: TGCAGTGCTAGAGATTTCAGTCGGCACTTGAGCACAGATACGCAGTATTTT
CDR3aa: CSARDFSRHLSTDTQYF

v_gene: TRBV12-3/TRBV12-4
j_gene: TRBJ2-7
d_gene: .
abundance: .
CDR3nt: TGTGCCAGCAGTTTAGAGGGTCTACTCCCCTACGAGCAGTACTTC
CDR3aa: CASSLEGLLPYEQYF

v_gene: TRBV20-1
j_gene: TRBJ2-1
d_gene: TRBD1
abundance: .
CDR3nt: TGCAGTGCCGCGGGACAGGGGAGTGGTGAGCAGTTCTTC
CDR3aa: CSAAGQGSGEQFF

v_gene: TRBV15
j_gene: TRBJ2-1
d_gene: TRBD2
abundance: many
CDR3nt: TGTGCCACCAGCTCAGCGGGAGGTGAGCAGTTCTTC
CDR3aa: CATSSAGGEQFF

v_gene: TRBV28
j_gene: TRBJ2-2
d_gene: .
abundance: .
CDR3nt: TGTGCCAGCCGAGTTTCGGCCGGAAGGACCGGGGAGCTGTTTTTT
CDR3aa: CASRVSAGRTGELFF

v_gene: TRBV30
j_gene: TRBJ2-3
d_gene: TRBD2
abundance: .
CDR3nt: TGTGCCTGGAGTGTACTCAGCGGGAGACCCACAGATACGCAGTATTTT
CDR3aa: CAWSVLSGRPTDTQYF

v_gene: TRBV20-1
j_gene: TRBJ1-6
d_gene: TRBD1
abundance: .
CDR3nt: TGCAGTGCTAGCGACAGGGCTTATTCACCCCTCCACTTT
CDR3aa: CSASDRAYSPLHF

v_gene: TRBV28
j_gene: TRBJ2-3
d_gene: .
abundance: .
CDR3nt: TGTGCCAGCACCGGCACAGATACGCAGTATTTT
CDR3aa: CASTGTDTQYF

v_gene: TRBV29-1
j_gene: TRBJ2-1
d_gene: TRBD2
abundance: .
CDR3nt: TGCAGCGCCCTCCAACTAGCGGGAGTATACAATGAGCAGTTCTTC
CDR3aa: CSALQLAGVYNEQFF

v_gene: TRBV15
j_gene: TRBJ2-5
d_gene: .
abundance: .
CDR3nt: TGTGCCACCAGCAGATCCGTCAACCAAGAGACCCAGTACTTC
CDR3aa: CATSRSVNQETQYF